This T cell receptor (beta chain) is from a study of beta chain features in type 1 diabetes. Expressed TCRB transcripts were sequenced, since all the RNA that had been isolated was reverse transcribed. Only in-frame clones appear in the TCRdb table, and some are missing; sequencing was by immunoSEQ multiplex PCR. The sample yields some 240,000 clones, approximately 16% seen once. As for this clone: Antigen: not known. The same CDR3 also results from other DNA sequences found in this sample.

Study conclusions and caveats: VDJ junctions sequenced from type 1 diabetes patients showed fewer insertions and more deletions. Within the patient group, naive, central memory and Treg TCRB repertoires appeared more similar to each other than within healthy donors. Any HLA effect on TCRB rearrangement was left unresolved by small sub-analyses. Across all four CD4+ subsets, people with type 1 diabetes showed modestly shorter TCRB CDR3s. For patients and controls alike, PCR might favor shorter templates to the same degree.

The sequencing sample was made of naive CD4+ T cells from blood. The receptor comes from a man aged 25-45 years with type 1 diabetes.

The CDR3 sequence: CASSRGLAGYNEQFF. Written as DNA, the CDR3 is TGTGCCAGCAGCCGGGGACTAGCGGGTTACAATGAGCAGTTCTTC. This chain links TRBV11-2 with TRBJ2-1; 12 nucleotides agree with TRBD2. J lost 4 bases, V lost 5 bases, and 3 bases had no gene match. Germline V CDR1 and CDR2: SGHAT, FQNNGV. The CDR3 runs to 15 residues.